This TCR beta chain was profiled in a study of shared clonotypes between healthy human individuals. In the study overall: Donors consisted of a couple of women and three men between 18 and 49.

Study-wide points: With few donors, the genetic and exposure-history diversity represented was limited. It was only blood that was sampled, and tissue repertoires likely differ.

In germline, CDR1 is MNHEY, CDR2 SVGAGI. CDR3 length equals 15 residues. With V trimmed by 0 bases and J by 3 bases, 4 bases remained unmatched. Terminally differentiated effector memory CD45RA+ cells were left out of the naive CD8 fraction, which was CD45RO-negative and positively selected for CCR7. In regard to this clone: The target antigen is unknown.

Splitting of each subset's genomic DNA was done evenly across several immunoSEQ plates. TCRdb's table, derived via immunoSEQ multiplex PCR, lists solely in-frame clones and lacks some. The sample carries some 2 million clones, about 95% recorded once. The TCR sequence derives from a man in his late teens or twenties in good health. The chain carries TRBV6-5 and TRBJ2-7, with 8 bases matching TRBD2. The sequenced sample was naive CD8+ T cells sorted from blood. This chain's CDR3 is CASSYSGGGNYEQYF. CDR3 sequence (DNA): TGTGCCAGCAGTTACTCGGGCGGGGGGAACTACGAGCAGTACTTC.